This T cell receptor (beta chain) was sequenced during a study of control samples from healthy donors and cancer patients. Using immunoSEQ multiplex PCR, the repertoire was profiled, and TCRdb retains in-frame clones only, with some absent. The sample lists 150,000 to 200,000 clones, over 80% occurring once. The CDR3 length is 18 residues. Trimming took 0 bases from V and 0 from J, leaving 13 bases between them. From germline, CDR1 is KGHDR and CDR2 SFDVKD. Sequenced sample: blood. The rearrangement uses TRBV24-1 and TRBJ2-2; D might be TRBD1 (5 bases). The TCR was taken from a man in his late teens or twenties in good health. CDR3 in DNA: TGTGCCACCAGTGATTTGGGCGGACAAGGCGCGAACACCGGGGAGCTGTTTTTT. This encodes CATSDLGGQGANTGELFF.